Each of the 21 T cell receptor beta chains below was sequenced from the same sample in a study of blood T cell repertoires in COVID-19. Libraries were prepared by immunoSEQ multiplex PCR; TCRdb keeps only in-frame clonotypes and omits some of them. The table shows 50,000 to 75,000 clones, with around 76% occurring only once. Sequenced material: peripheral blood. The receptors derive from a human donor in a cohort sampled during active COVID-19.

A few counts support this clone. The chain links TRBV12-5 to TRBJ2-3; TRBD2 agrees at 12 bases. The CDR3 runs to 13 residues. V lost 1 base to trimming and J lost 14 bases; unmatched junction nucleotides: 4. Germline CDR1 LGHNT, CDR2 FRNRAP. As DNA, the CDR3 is TGTGCTAGTGGTTTGGACGGACTAGCGGGGCCGTATTTT. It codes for CASGLDGLAGPYF.

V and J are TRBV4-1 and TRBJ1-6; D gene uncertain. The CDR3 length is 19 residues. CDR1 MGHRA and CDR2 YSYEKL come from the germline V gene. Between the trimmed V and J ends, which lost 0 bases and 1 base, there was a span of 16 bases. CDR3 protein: CASSQERHSRGSYNSPLHF. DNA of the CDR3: TGCGCCAGCAGCCAAGAACGGCACAGCCGAGGGTCCTATAATTCACCCCTCCACTTT.

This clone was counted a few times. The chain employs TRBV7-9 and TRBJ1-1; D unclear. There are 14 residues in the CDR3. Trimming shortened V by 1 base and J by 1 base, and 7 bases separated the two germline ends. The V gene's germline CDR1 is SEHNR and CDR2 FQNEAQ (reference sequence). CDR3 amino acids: CASSLGQRNTEAFF. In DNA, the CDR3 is TGTGCCAGCAGCTTAGGACAACGGAACACTGAAGCTTTCTTT.

CDR3 bases: TGTGCCAGCAGCTTACAGGGTGGGGACACTGAAGCTTTCTTT. It codes for CASSLQGGDTEAFF. The chain couples TRBV7-9 to TRBJ1-1; TRBD1 is a possible D gene (5 bases). Germline CDR1 SEHNR, CDR2 FQNEAQ (reference sequence). CDR3 size: 14 residues. V was shortened by 2 bases and J by 3 bases, with 10 bases between the two germline ends.

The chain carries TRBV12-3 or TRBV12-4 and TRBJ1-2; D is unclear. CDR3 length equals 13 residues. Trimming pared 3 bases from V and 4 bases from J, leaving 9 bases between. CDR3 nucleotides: TGTGCCAGCAGTTTCCAGGTGACCTATGGCTACACCTTC. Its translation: CASSFQVTYGYTF.

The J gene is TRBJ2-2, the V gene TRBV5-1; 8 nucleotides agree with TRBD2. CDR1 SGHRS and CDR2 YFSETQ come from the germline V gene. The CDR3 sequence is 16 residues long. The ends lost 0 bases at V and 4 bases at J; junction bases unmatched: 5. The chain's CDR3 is CASSLDGGAVTGELFF. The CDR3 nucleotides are TGCGCCAGCAGCTTGGACGGGGGGGCCGTCACCGGGGAGCTGTTTTTT.

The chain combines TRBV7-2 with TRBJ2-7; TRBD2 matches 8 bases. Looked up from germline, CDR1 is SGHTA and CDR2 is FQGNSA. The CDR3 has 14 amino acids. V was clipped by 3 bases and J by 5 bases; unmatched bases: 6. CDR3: CASSLSRGGNEQYF. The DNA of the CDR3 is TGTGCCAGCAGCTTGTCCCGGGGGGGCAACGAGCAGTACTTC.

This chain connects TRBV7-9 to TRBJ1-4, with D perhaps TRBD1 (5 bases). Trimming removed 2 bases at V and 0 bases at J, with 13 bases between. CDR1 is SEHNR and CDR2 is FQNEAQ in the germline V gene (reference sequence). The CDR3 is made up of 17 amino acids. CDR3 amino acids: CASSLSGGSATNEKLFF. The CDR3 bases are TGTGCCAGCAGCTTAAGTGGGGGGTCTGCAACTAATGAAAAACTGTTTTTT.

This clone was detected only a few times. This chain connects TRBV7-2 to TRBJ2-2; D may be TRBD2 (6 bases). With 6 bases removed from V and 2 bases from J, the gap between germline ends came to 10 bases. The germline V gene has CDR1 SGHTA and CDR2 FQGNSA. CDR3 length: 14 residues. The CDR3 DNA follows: TGTGCCAGCAGGGAGCGGGTTAACACCGGGGAGCTGTTTTTT. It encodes CASRERVNTGELFF.

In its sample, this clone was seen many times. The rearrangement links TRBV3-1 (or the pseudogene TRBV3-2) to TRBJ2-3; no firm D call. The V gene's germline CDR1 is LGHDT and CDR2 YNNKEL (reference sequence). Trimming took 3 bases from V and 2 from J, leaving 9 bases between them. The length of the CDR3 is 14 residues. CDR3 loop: CASSQGRNTDTQYF. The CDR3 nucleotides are TGTGCCAGCAGCCAGGGCAGGAACACAGATACGCAGTATTTT.

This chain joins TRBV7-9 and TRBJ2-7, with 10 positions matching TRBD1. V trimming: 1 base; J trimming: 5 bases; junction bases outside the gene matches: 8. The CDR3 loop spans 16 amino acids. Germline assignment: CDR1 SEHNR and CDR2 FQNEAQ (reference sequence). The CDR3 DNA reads TGTGCCAGCAGCTTAGGTTCGGGACAGGGGATCCACGAGCAGTACTTC. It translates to CASSLGSGQGIHEQYF.

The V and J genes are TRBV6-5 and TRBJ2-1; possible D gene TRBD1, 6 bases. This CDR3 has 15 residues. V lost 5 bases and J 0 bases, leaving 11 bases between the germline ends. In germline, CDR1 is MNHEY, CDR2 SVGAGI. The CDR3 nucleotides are TGTGCCAGCAGTAGAACAGGGAACTCCTACAATGAGCAGTTCTTC. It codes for CASSRTGNSYNEQFF.

CDR3 region: CASSYGTLYGYTF. The CDR3 region has the DNA TGCGCCAGCAGCTACGGGACACTTTATGGCTACACCTTC. The chain carries TRBV5-1 and TRBJ1-2; a weak D match, TRBD1 (6 bases). With 3 bases removed from V and 5 bases from J, the gap between germline ends came to 11 bases. The CDR3 contains 13 residues. The germline gives CDR1 SGHRS, CDR2 YFSETQ.

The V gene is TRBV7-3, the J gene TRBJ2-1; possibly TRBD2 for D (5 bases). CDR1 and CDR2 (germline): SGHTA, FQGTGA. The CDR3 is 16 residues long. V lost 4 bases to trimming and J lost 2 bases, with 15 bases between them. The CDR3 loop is CASSSRLRAAYNEQFF. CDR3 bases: TGTGCCAGCAGCTCCCGCCTTCGAGCGGCCTACAATGAGCAGTTCTTC.

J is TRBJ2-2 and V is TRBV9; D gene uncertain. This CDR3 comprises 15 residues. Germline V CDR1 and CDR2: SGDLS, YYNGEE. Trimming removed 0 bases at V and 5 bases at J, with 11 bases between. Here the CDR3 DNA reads TGTGCCAGCAGCGTAGAGCCGGGTCATACCGGGGAGCTGTTTTTT. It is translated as CASSVEPGHTGELFF.

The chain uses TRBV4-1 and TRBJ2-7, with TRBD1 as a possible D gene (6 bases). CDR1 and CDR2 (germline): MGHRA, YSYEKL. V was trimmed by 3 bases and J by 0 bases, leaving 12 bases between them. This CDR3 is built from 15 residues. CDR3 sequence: CASSHLGTLSYEQYF. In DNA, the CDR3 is TGCGCCAGCAGCCACCTCGGGACACTCTCCTACGAGCAGTACTTC.

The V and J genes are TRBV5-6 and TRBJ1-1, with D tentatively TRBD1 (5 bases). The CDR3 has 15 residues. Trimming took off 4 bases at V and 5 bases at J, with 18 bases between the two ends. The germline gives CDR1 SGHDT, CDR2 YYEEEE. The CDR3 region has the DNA TGTGCCAGCAGCCTGCACCTGGGGCGGATGACTGAAGCTTTCTTT. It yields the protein CASSLHLGRMTEAFF.

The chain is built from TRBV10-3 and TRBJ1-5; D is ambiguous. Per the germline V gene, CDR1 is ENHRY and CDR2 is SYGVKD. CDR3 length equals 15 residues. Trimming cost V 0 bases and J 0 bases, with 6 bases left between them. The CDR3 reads CAISESPNSNQPQHF. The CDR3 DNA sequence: TGTGCCATCAGTGAGTCCCCCAATAGCAATCAGCCCCAGCATTTT.

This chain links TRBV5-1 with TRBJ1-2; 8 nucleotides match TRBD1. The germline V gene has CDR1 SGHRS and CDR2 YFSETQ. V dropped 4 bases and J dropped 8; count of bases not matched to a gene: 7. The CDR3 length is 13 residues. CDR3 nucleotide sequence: TGCGCCAGCAGCCTAGGACAGGGTGGGGGCTACACCTTC. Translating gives CASSLGQGGGYTF.

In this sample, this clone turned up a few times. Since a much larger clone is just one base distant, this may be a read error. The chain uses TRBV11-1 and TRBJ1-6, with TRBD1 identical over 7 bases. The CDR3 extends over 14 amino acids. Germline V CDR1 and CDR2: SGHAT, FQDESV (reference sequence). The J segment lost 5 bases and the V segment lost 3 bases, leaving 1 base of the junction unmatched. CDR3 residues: CASSFGTDNSPLHF. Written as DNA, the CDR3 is TGTGCCAGCAGCTTTGGGACAGATAATTCACCCCTCCACTTT.

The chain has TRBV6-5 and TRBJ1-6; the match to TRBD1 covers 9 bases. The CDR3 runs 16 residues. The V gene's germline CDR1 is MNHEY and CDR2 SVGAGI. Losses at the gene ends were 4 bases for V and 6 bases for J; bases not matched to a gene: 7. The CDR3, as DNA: TGTGCCAGCAGTTTACAGGGGGCCCTATCTAATTCACCCCTCCACTTT. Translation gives CASSLQGALSNSPLHF.